This T cell receptor (beta chain) was captured in a study of blood T cell repertoires in COVID-19. The CDR3 is 12 amino acids. The V end was cut by 8 bases, the J end by 1 base, with 5 bases between. The method was immunoSEQ multiplex PCR; TCRdb's version includes in-frame clones alone and lacks a portion of them. The sample includes over 150,000 clones, more than 85% of them seen just once. The source is a man aged 35 to 55 with active or convalescent COVID-19. This sequence joins TRBV12-3 or TRBV12-4 and TRBJ2-2, with no clear D. Sequenced sample: peripheral blood. CDR3 loop: CASGENTGELFF. Written as DNA, the CDR3 is TGTGCCAGCGGAGAGAACACCGGGGAGCTGTTTTTT.